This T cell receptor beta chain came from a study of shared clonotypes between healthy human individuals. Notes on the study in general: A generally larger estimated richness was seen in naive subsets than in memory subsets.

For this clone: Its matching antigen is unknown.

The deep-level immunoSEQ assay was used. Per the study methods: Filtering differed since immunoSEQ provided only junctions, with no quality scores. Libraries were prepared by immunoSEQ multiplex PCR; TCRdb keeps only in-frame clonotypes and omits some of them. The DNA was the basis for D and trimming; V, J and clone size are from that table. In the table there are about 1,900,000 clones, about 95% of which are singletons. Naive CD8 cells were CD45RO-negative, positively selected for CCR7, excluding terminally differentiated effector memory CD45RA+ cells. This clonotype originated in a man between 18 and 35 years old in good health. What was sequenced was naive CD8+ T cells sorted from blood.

The CDR3 here is CASSDSPVVGYGYTF. The DNA for the CDR3 is TGTGCCAGCAGCGACAGTCCCGTTGTCGGCTATGGCTACACCTTC. The chain employs TRBV5-6 and TRBJ1-2, with TRBD1 as a possible D gene (5 bases). Trimming stripped 4 bases from V and 4 bases from J, with 17 bases between. The CDR3 consists of 15 residues. Germline values: CDR1 SGHDT, CDR2 YYEEEE.